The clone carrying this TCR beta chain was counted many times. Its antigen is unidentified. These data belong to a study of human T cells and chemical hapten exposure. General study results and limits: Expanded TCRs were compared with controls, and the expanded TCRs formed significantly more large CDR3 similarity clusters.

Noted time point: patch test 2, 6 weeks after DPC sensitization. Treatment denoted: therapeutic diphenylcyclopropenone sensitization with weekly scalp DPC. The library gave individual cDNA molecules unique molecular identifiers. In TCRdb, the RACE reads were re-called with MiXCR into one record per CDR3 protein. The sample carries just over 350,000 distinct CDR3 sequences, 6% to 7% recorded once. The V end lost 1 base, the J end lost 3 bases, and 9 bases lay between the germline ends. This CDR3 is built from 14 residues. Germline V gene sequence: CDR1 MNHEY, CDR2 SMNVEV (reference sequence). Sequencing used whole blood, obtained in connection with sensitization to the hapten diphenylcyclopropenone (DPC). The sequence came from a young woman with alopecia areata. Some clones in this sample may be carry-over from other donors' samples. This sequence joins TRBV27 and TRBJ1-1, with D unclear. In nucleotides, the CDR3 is TGTGCCAGCAGTTTATACTCCCGGGACACTGAAGCTTTCTTT. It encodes CASSLYSRDTEAFF.